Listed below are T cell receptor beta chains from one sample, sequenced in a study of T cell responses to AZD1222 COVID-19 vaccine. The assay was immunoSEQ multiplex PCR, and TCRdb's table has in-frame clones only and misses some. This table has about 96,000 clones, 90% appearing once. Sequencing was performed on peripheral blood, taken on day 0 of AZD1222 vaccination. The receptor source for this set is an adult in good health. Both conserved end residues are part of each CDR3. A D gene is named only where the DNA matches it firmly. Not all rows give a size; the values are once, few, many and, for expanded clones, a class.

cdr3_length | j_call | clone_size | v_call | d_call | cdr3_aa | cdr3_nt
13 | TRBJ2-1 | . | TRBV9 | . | CASSPRLFNEQFF | TGTGCCAGCAGCCCTAGACTCTTCAATGAGCAGTTCTTC
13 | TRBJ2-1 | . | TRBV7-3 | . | CASSRTVYNEQFF | TGTGCCAGCAGCAGGACAGTTTACAATGAGCAGTTCTTC
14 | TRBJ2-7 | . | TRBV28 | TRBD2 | CASTLGGSLYEQYF | TGTGCCAGCACCTTGGGAGGGAGCCTCTACGAGCAGTACTTC
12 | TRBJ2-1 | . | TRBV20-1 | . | CSASTGRNEQFF | TGCAGTGCTAGTACGGGGAGAAATGAGCAGTTCTTC
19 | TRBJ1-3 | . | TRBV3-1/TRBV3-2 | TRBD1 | CASSQDTRSRPGGENTIYF | TGTGCCAGCAGCCAAGATACGAGGTCAAGGCCAGGGGGTGAAAACACCATATATTTT
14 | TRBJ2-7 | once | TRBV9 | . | CASSPSGGAYEQYF | TGTGCCAGCAGCCCCTCTGGGGGAGCCTACGAGCAGTACTTC
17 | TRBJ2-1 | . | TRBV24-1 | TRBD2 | CATSDAGLAGAYNEQFF | TGTGCCACCAGTGACGCCGGACTAGCGGGGGCCTACAATGAGCAGTTCTTC
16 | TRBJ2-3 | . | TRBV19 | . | CASTDTAGVYTDTQYF | TGTGCCAGTACCGACACCGCAGGGGTTTACACAGATACGCAGTATTTT
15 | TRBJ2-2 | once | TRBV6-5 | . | CASSYWGTGDGELFF | TGTGCCAGCAGTTACTGGGGGACGGGGGACGGGGAGCTGTTTTTT
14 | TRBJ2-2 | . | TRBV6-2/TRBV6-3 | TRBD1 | CASSPDRGTGELFF | TGTGCCAGCAGCCCGGACAGGGGCACCGGGGAGCTGTTTTTT
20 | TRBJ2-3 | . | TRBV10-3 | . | CAISESIFPLGGPSTDTQYF | TGTGCCATCAGTGAGTCGATTTTCCCTTTGGGCGGGCCGAGCACAGATACGCAGTATTTT
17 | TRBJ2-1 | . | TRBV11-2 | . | CASSLGTGHPSYNEQFF | TGTGCCAGCAGCTTAGGAACGGGACATCCTTCCTACAATGAGCAGTTCTTC
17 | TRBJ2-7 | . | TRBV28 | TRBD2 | CASSLDGLAESSYEQYF | TGTGCCAGCAGTTTAGACGGACTAGCGGAGAGCTCCTACGAGCAGTACTTC
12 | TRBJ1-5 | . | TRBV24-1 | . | CATSDQNQPQHF | TGTGCCACCAGTGATCAGAATCAGCCCCAGCATTTT
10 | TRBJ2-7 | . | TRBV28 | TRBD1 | CATGGFEQYF | TGTGCTACAGGGGGTTTCGAGCAGTACTTC
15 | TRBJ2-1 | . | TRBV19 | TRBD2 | CASRLGLAGANEQFF | TGTGCCAGTAGACTAGGTCTAGCGGGAGCCAATGAGCAGTTCTTC
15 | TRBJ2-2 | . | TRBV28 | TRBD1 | CASSKRTGRPGELFF | TGTGCCAGCAGCAAGAGGACAGGGAGGCCCGGGGAGCTGTTTTTT
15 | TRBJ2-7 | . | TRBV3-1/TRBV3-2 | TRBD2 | CASSQTGTSDYEQYF | TGTGCCAGCAGCCAAACCGGGACTAGCGACTACGAGCAGTACTTC
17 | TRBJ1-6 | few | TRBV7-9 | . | CASSGARDGLYNSPLHF | TGTGCCAGCAGCGGGGCGAGGGACGGCCTCTATAATTCACCCCTCCACTTT
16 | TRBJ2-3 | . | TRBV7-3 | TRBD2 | CASSSGTSGITDTQYF | TGTGCCAGCAGCTCTGGGACTAGCGGAATCACAGATACGCAGTATTTT
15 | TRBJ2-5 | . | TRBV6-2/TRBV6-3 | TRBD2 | CASSYARTSGETQYF | TGTGCCAGCAGTTACGCGAGGACTAGTGGGGAGACCCAGTACTTC
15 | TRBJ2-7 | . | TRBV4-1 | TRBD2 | CASRPQAGGPGEQYF | TGCGCCAGCAGGCCCCAGGCGGGAGGGCCGGGCGAGCAGTACTTC
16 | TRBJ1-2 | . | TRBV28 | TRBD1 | CASSPGGTGGFYGYTF | TGTGCCAGCAGTCCGGGAGGGACAGGGGGTTTCTATGGCTACACCTTC
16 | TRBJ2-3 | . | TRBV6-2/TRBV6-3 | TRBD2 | CASSYDLAGGTDTQYF | TGTGCCAGCAGTTACGACCTAGCGGGAGGCACAGATACGCAGTATTTT
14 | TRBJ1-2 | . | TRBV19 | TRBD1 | CASSTQGIGYGYTF | TGTGCCAGTAGTACACAGGGGATCGGCTATGGCTACACCTTC
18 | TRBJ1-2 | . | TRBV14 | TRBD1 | CASSRRLGAGGAMEGYTF | TGTGCCAGCAGCCGAAGGCTCGGCGCAGGGGGCGCAATGGAGGGCTACACCTTC
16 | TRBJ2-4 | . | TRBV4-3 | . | CASSQDWAGEGNIQYF | TGCGCCAGCAGCCAAGATTGGGCAGGGGAAGGAAACATTCAGTACTTC
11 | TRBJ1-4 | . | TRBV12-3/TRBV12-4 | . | CASSLNSELFF | TGTGCCAGCAGTTTAAACAGTGAGCTGTTTTTT
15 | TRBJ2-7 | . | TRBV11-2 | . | CASIPTIGASYEQYF | TGTGCCAGCATCCCCACTATTGGGGCATCCTACGAGCAGTACTTC
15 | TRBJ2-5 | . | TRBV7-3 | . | CASSTSAVSRETQYF | TGTGCCAGCAGCACGTCTGCGGTTTCCAGGGAGACCCAGTACTTC
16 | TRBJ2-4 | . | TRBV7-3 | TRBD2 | CASSSLAGVGKNIQYF | TGTGCCAGCAGCAGCCTAGCGGGAGTTGGTAAAAACATTCAGTACTTC
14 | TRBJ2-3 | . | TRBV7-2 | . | CASTDQPLTDTQYF | TGTGCCAGCACCGATCAACCCCTCACAGATACGCAGTATTTT
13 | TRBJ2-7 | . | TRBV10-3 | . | CAIKRGESYEQYF | TGTGCCATCAAAAGGGGCGAGTCCTACGAGCAGTACTTC
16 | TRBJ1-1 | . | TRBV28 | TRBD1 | CASSFPGTGSNTEAFF | TGTGCCAGCAGCTTCCCCGGGACAGGGTCGAACACTGAAGCTTTCTTT
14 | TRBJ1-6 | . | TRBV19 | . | CASSFRGSGSPLHF | TGTGCCAGTAGTTTTCGAGGGTCTGGGTCACCCCTCCACTTT
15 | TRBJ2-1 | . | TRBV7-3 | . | CASSSYQTRADEQFF | TGTGCCAGCAGCTCCTATCAGACTAGGGCCGATGAGCAGTTCTTC
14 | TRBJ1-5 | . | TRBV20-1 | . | CSASPGPPYQPQHF | TGCAGTGCTAGTCCCGGACCTCCCTATCAGCCCCAGCATTTT
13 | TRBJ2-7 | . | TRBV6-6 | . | CASRRQVSDEQYF | TGTGCCAGCAGAAGACAGGTTTCGGACGAGCAGTACTTC
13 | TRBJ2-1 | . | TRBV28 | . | CASGGAAYNEQFF | TGTGCCAGCGGGGGGGCAGCTTACAATGAGCAGTTCTTC
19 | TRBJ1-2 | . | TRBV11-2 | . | CATLPTFGGVVGSGYGYTF | TGTGCCACACTACCAACCTTCGGGGGCGTAGTTGGTTCGGGCTATGGCTACACCTTC
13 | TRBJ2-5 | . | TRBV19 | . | CASSLQGQETQYF | TGTGCCAGTAGTCTCCAGGGCCAAGAGACCCAGTACTTC
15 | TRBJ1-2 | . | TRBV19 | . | CASSVPTTPGPGYTF | TGTGCCAGTAGTGTCCCTACGACCCCCGGTCCGGGCTACACCTTC
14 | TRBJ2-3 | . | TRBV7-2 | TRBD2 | CASRSPSGADTQYF | TGTGCCAGCAGGAGCCCTAGCGGGGCAGATACGCAGTATTTT